The 21 T cell receptor beta chains in this list originate from one sample, sequenced in a study of cytomegalovirus exposure and HLA in healthy donors. The PCR ran on 60 Vbeta and 13 Jbeta primers. TCRdb's table, derived via immunoSEQ multiplex PCR, lists solely in-frame clones and lacks some. The repertoire consists of around 250,000 clones, with 80% to 95% occurring once and the leading ten covering about 1.7%. The sample taken for sequencing was PBMCs. Every receptor here comes from a girl aged 2 to 9 in good health and CMV-seronegative.

The V call is TRBV5-1, the J call TRBJ1-1; TRBD1 matches 8 bases. Germline trimming cut 0 bases from V and 4 bases from J; bases unmatched to any gene: 14. CDR1 is SGHRS and CDR2 is YFSETQ in the germline V gene. CDR3 size: 18 residues. The CDR3 DNA follows: TGCGCCAGCAGCTTGGCCGGGCAGGGGGCAGGCGGTGGCACTGAAGCTTTCTTT. Residues: CASSLAGQGAGGGTEAFF.

V and J are TRBV27 and TRBJ2-7, with 8 nucleotides matching TRBD2. The V gene's germline CDR1 is MNHEY and CDR2 SMNVEV (reference sequence). V trimming: 5 bases; J trimming: 2 bases; junction bases outside the gene matches: 5. The length of the CDR3 is 14 residues. The chain's CDR3 is CASSPSGGAYEQYF. In DNA form, the CDR3 reads TGTGCCAGCAGTCCCAGCGGGGGAGCCTACGAGCAGTACTTC.

A single count supports this clone. The rearrangement uses TRBV5-6 and TRBJ2-5, with 14 bases that match TRBD2. With 2 bases clipped from V and 3 bases from J, the junction kept 3 bases outside the gene matches. Germline CDR1 reads SGHDT; CDR2 reads YYEEEE. This CDR3 contains 16 residues. The CDR3, as DNA: TGTGCCAGCAGCTTCGGACTAGCGGGAGGAAAAGAGACCCAGTACTTC. It specifies CASSFGLAGGKETQYF.

Notes on this clone: Other nucleotide sequences in the sample specify the same CDR3. The J gene is TRBJ2-7, the V gene TRBV6-6; 7 bases map to TRBD1. The CDR3 has 12 amino acids. V lost 6 bases and J lost 6; bases outside the gene matches: 5. Germline-derived CDR1 and CDR2 are MNHNY and SVGAGI (reference sequence). This CDR3 is CASRHDRVEQYF. The CDR3 DNA is TGTGCCAGCAGACACGACAGGGTCGAGCAGTACTTC.

The V gene is TRBV28, the J gene TRBJ1-5, with unresolved D. CDR1 is MDHEN and CDR2 is SYDVKM in the germline V gene. The CDR3 contains 12 residues. The germline V and J ends were trimmed by 6 bases and 2 bases, with 5 bases remaining between them. In nucleotides, the CDR3 is TGTGCCAGCAGGGGCGGCAATCAGCCCCAGCATTTT. Its protein product is CASRGGNQPQHF.

J is TRBJ1-2 and V is TRBV27, with D perhaps matching TRBD1 (5 bases). Germline V gives CDR1 MNHEY, CDR2 SMNVEV (reference sequence). CDR3 length equals 18 residues. V shed 6 bases and J shed 7 bases, with 30 bases lying between them. DNA for the CDR3: TGTGCCAGCAGCCCCACCGTCCCCGGGGGAAGGGTTATTGGTGGCTACACCTTC. It specifies CASSPTVPGGRVIGGYTF.

The chain couples TRBV27 to TRBJ2-1; tentatively, D is TRBD2 (6 bases). CDR1 and CDR2 (germline): MNHEY, SMNVEV (reference sequence). Deletions cut 5 bases from V and 8 bases from J, with 31 bases between. The CDR3 totals 19 residues. The CDR3, as DNA: TGTGCCAGCAGTCCACCCAGAAGGCTCCGGGACTTCCTAGGCGATGAGCAGTTCTTC. Protein: CASSPPRRLRDFLGDEQFF.

The J gene is TRBJ2-1, the V gene TRBV19, with TRBD2 matching over 8 bases. Germline-derived CDR1 and CDR2 are LNHDA and SQIVND (reference sequence). V shed 6 bases and J 5 bases; nucleotides not matched to a gene: 6. This CDR3 spans 14 amino acids. The CDR3 DNA reads TGTGCCAGTAGCTCGTGGACTAGCAACAATGAGCAGTTCTTC. As protein: CASSSWTSNNEQFF.

The V gene is TRBV15, the J gene TRBJ2-7; D might be TRBD1 (6 bases). The CDR3 runs 13 residues. V lost 0 bases, J lost 6 bases, and 9 bases lay in between. Per germline, CDR1 LNHNV and CDR2 YYDKDF (reference sequence). The CDR3 DNA is TGTGCCACCAGCAGAGACTTACAGGGCGAGCAGTACTTC. Translation gives CATSRDLQGEQYF.

The V and J genes are TRBV7-6 and TRBJ1-3; 8 bases agree with TRBD1. Germline CDR1 is SGHVS and CDR2 is FNYEAQ. J was trimmed by 3 bases and V by 4 bases; bases with no gene match: 2. This CDR3 region has 14 residues. DNA of the CDR3: TGTGCCAGCAGCTCCACAGGGGGTGGAAACACCATATATTTT. Its protein is CASSSTGGGNTIYF.

V usage is TRBV18 and J usage is TRBJ2-7, with unresolved D. The CDR3 has 15 amino acids. Deletions cut 5 bases from V and 0 bases from J, with 14 bases between. The V gene's germline CDR1 is KGHSH and CDR2 LQKENI. CDR3 sequence: CASSIDGYSSYEQYF. The CDR3 DNA is TGTGCCAGCTCAATCGACGGATACAGCTCCTACGAGCAGTACTTC. Full variable domain (remainder filled in from reference TRBV18 and TRBJ2-7): NAGVMQNPRHLVRRRGQEARLRCSPMKGHSHVYWYRQLPEEGLKFMVYLQKENIIDESGMPKERFSAEFPKEGPSILRIQQVVRGDSAAYFCASSIDGYSSYEQYFGPGTRLTVT.

A note on this clone: An end of the junction does not agree with germline; a read error may underlie this. CDR3 region: CSSSLASGSRGYEQYF. CDR3 in DNA: TGTTCCAGCAGCTTAGCTAGCGGGAGTCGTGGCTACGAGCAGTACTTC. The rearrangement uses TRBV7-9 and TRBJ2-7, with 10 bases identical to TRBD2. In germline, CDR1 is SEHNR, CDR2 FQNEAQ (reference sequence). The length of the CDR3 is 16 residues.

The chain links TRBV1 to TRBJ2-3; the table's TRBD2 call for D was not verified on the DNA. TRBV1 is a listed pseudogene. The CDR3 has 18 amino acids. The CDR3 bases are TGCACCAGCAGCCAAGATCCGGCTAGCGGGGAGGGCACAGATACGCAGTATTTT. Protein sequence: CTSSQDPASGEGTDTQYF.

This clone was recorded once. J is TRBJ2-7 and V is TRBV6-1; 11 bases are shared with TRBD1. The ends lost 10 bases at V and 3 bases at J; junction bases unmatched: 8. CDR1 and CDR2 from the germline V gene are MNHNS and SASEGT. This CDR3 spans 14 amino acids. DNA of the CDR3: TGTGCCATCCGTGCCGGGACAGGGGGCTACGAGCAGTACTTC. Translating gives CAIRAGTGGYEQYF.

CDR3 amino acids: CASSVTGTFGNEQFF. The CDR3 bases are TGTGCCAGCAGCGTCACCGGGACTTTTGGGAATGAGCAGTTCTTC. The chain employs TRBV9 and TRBJ2-1; D is perhaps TRBD2 (6 bases). The CDR3 length is 15 residues. Germline loops: CDR1 SGDLS, CDR2 YYNGEE. V was trimmed by 2 bases and J by 7 bases, leaving 16 bases between them.

The rearrangement uses TRBV28 and TRBJ2-1; TRBD2 might be the D (6 bases). V was cut by 3 bases and J by 6 bases, with 6 bases left in between. Looked up from germline, CDR1 is MDHEN and CDR2 is SYDVKM. The CDR3 runs to 12 residues. CDR3 sequence (DNA): TGTGCCAGCAGTTTCGGGAGCAATGAGCAGTTCTTC. It yields the protein CASSFGSNEQFF.

V and J are TRBV10-3 and TRBJ1-1; D may be TRBD1 (6 bases). Germline lookup yields CDR1 ENHRY and CDR2 SYGVKD. This CDR3 contains 15 residues. V lost 6 bases and J 5 bases, leaving 19 bases between the germline ends. The CDR3 is CAISGTTGRGTEAFF. The DNA of the CDR3 is TGTGCCATCAGCGGGACAACGGGCCGTGGGACTGAAGCTTTCTTT.

This sequence joins TRBV6-6 and TRBJ1-2, with D tentatively TRBD1 (6 bases). Between the trimmed V and J ends, which lost 2 bases and 2 bases, there was a span of 6 bases. The germline gives CDR1 MNHNY, CDR2 SVGAGI (reference sequence). This CDR3 contains 13 residues. The CDR3 loop is CASSYGTNYGYTF. The CDR3 DNA is TGTGCCAGCAGTTACGGGACAAACTATGGCTACACCTTC.

The chain combines TRBV5-4 with TRBJ2-3; 9 bases are shared with TRBD2. CDR3 length equals 15 residues. The junction had 8 bases not matched to a gene; V was cut back by 4 bases and J by 5 bases. Germline CDR1 is SGHNT and CDR2 is YYREEE (reference sequence). The CDR3 region has the DNA TGTGCCAGCAGCCCCCAGCGGGGGGAGGGAGATACGCAGTATTTT. Protein sequence: CASSPQRGEGDTQYF.

The J gene is TRBJ2-7, the V gene TRBV6-1; D is undetermined. V lost 3 bases and J lost 3, with 6 bases in between. The CDR3 covers 12 residues. CDR1 and CDR2 (germline): MNHNS, SASEGT. This CDR3 is CASSEGYYEQYF. Here the CDR3 DNA reads TGTGCCAGCAGTGAGGGCTACTACGAGCAGTACTTC.

To note about this clone: Other DNA sequences in the sample encode the same CDR3. V usage is TRBV11-2 and J usage is TRBJ2-3; 8 bases map to TRBD2. CDR1 SGHAT and CDR2 FQNNGV come from the germline V gene. The length of the CDR3 is 16 residues. The V segment lost 6 bases and the J segment 3 bases; nucleotides outside the gene matches: 11. This CDR3 reads CASSYITGGGTDTQYF. The CDR3 DNA follows: TGTGCCAGCAGTTATATCACGGGAGGGGGGACAGATACGCAGTATTTT.